This entry is about one T cell receptor beta chain. Seattle researchers signed up patients amid active infection and tracked them longitudinally. These data originate in a study of blood T cell repertoires in COVID-19. Study as a whole: Sites in the United States, Italy and Spain provided acute and convalescent COVID-19 samples. Sample material is recorded as cDNA or gDNA derived from T cells, B-cell-depleted T cells, or PBMCs.

In the authors' workflow: The assay estimated nucleated cells by amplifying reference gene primers. Assay: immunoSEQ multiplex PCR; the TCRdb copy retains only in-frame clones and omits some. V and J calls plus clone size are reproduced from that table; the DNA served to infer D and trimming. This table holds about 150,000 clones, around 91% found once. Sequencing was performed on peripheral blood. The clonotype originates from a man aged 18-30 years with COVID-19, enrolled during active disease.

The CDR3: CASSPEQGPYEQYF. CDR3 coding DNA: TGTGCCAGCTCACCTGAACAGGGCCCCTACGAGCAGTACTTC. The J gene is TRBJ2-7, the V gene TRBV18, with D possibly being TRBD1 (6 bases). Germline CDR1 reads KGHSH; CDR2 reads LQKENI. This CDR3 contains 14 residues. Trimming removed 3 bases at V and 2 bases at J, with 11 bases between.